These T cell receptor beta chains were read from a single sample in a study of CD8 T cells in Susac syndrome. TCRdb called the immunoSEQ multiplex PCR reads again in MiXCR, with one record for every CDR3 protein. Here the sample spans 150,000 or so distinct CDR3 sequences, 93% being singletons. The sequencing input was CD4+ T cells from PBMCs. The receptor set was obtained from a human donor in good health. Each CDR3 is given with its conserved first and last residue. The order of the fields is J gene, V gene, clone size, D gene, CDR3 DNA, CDR3 protein. D genes are given only for firm matches. Not all rows give a size; the values are once, few, many and, for expanded clones, a class.

J gene: TRBJ1-1; V gene: TRBV2; clone size: once; D gene: TRBD1; CDR3 DNA: TGTGCCAGCACCTCCGGGACAGCGAACACTGAAGCTTTCTTT; CDR3 protein: CASTSGTANTEAFF
J gene: TRBJ2-7; V gene: TRBV7-2; clone size: .; D gene: TRBD2; CDR3 DNA: TGTGCCAGCAGCTTAGCGGGTAGCGGGGGGGCCTACGAGCAGTACTTC; CDR3 protein: CASSLAGSGGAYEQYF
J gene: TRBJ2-3; V gene: TRBV5-1; clone size: .; D gene: TRBD2; CDR3 DNA: TGCGCCAGCAGCTTCTCTAGCGGGGGCCGCACAGATACGCAGTATTTT; CDR3 protein: CASSFSSGGRTDTQYF
J gene: TRBJ2-2; V gene: TRBV25-1; clone size: .; D gene: TRBD2; CDR3 DNA: TGTGCCAGCAGTGGGGGACTAGCGGGGGCCCCTCGGGTCGGCGGGGAGCTGTTTTTT; CDR3 protein: CASSGGLAGAPRVGGELFF
J gene: TRBJ2-1; V gene: TRBV2; clone size: .; D gene: TRBD1; CDR3 DNA: TGTGCCAGCACCGGTGGGACAGGTTACAATGAGCAGTTCTTC; CDR3 protein: CASTGGTGYNEQFF
J gene: TRBJ1-5; V gene: TRBV29-1; clone size: .; D gene: TRBD1; CDR3 DNA: TGCAGCGTTGAGCAGGGGACAGAGAATCAGCCCCAGCATTTT; CDR3 protein: CSVEQGTENQPQHF
J gene: TRBJ2-5; V gene: TRBV7-6; clone size: .; D gene: .; CDR3 DNA: TGTGCCAGCAGCTTAGCTAGGGCAACTCAAGAGACCCAGTACTTC; CDR3 protein: CASSLARATQETQYF
J gene: TRBJ1-1; V gene: TRBV2; clone size: once; D gene: .; CDR3 DNA: TGTGCCAGCAGGGAACTCTACACTGAAGCTTTCTTT; CDR3 protein: CASRELYTEAFF
J gene: TRBJ2-1; V gene: TRBV19; clone size: .; D gene: TRBD1; CDR3 DNA: TGTGCCAGTAGTATGAGGACAGGGGATGAGCAGTTCTTC; CDR3 protein: CASSMRTGDEQFF
J gene: TRBJ2-2; V gene: TRBV5-1; clone size: once; D gene: .; CDR3 DNA: TGCGCCAGCAGCGACAGATCTAACACCGGGGAGCTGTTTTTT; CDR3 protein: CASSDRSNTGELFF
J gene: TRBJ2-5; V gene: TRBV25-1; clone size: .; D gene: .; CDR3 DNA: TGTGCCAGCAGTGAAGCATCTTGGGAGGAGACCCAGTACTTC; CDR3 protein: CASSEASWEETQYF
J gene: TRBJ1-1; V gene: TRBV20-1; clone size: .; D gene: .; CDR3 DNA: TGCAGTGCCCGCTCACAGGTTGAAGCTTTCTTT; CDR3 protein: CSARSQVEAFF
J gene: TRBJ2-7; V gene: TRBV4-1; clone size: .; D gene: TRBD2; CDR3 DNA: TGCGCCAGCAGCCAAGGGGGTAGCGGGGGTTCCTACGAGCAGTACTTC; CDR3 protein: CASSQGGSGGSYEQYF
J gene: TRBJ2-1; V gene: TRBV6-1; clone size: .; D gene: .; CDR3 DNA: TGTGCCAGCAGTGAGAGGTATGAGCAGTTCTTC; CDR3 protein: CASSERYEQFF
J gene: TRBJ2-5; V gene: TRBV20-1; clone size: .; D gene: .; CDR3 DNA: TGCAGTGCTAGAGATGCAGGGACGGTGGAGACCCAGTACTTC; CDR3 protein: CSARDAGTVETQYF
J gene: TRBJ2-1; V gene: TRBV7-3; clone size: .; D gene: TRBD2; CDR3 DNA: TGTGCCAGCAGCTTCCGGGGGGGGCAGGCTGAGCAGTTCTTC; CDR3 protein: CASSFRGGQAEQFF
J gene: TRBJ2-7; V gene: TRBV13; clone size: .; D gene: .; CDR3 DNA: TGTGCCAGCAGTTTCCACTCCTACGAGCAGTACTTC; CDR3 protein: CASSFHSYEQYF
J gene: TRBJ2-5; V gene: TRBV3-1; clone size: .; D gene: .; CDR3 DNA: TGTGCCAGCAGCCAGGACTCCGGGACACTCCAAGAGACCCAGTACTTC; CDR3 protein: CASSQDSGTLQETQYF
J gene: TRBJ2-1; V gene: TRBV6-1; clone size: once; D gene: TRBD2; CDR3 DNA: TGTGCCGCCGAATCGGGGGGGGGCCCCTACAATGAGCAGTTCTTC; CDR3 protein: CAAESGGGPYNEQFF
J gene: TRBJ2-3; V gene: TRBV6-2/TRBV6-3; clone size: .; D gene: .; CDR3 DNA: TGTGCCAGCAGCCCTCAGCCGGGACGCACAGATACGCAGTATTTT; CDR3 protein: CASSPQPGRTDTQYF
J gene: TRBJ2-3; V gene: TRBV29-1; clone size: .; D gene: .; CDR3 DNA: TGCAGCGTCGCGGGTGGGGATACGCAGTATTTT; CDR3 protein: CSVAGGDTQYF
J gene: TRBJ2-3; V gene: TRBV4-1; clone size: .; D gene: .; CDR3 DNA: TGCGCCAGCAGCCAACGAACGGAAGGGGGTGCTAGCACAGATACGCAGTATTTT; CDR3 protein: CASSQRTEGGASTDTQYF
J gene: TRBJ1-2; V gene: TRBV20-1; clone size: .; D gene: .; CDR3 DNA: TGCAGTGCTCACCCTCGAGGGTACGGCTACACCTTC; CDR3 protein: CSAHPRGYGYTF
J gene: TRBJ2-5; V gene: TRBV5-1; clone size: once; D gene: TRBD2; CDR3 DNA: TGCGCCAGCAGCGCCGGGACTAGCGGACAAGAGACCCAGTACTTC; CDR3 protein: CASSAGTSGQETQYF
J gene: TRBJ2-3; V gene: TRBV7-3; clone size: .; D gene: .; CDR3 DNA: TGTGCCAGCAGCTTAGGGCTACGCACAGATACGCAGTATTTT; CDR3 protein: CASSLGLRTDTQYF
J gene: TRBJ2-2; V gene: TRBV5-1; clone size: .; D gene: .; CDR3 DNA: TGCGCCAGCAGCACTGGACCTACCGGGGAGCTGTTTTTT; CDR3 protein: CASSTGPTGELFF
J gene: TRBJ2-7; V gene: TRBV6-5; clone size: .; D gene: .; CDR3 DNA: TGTGCCAGCAGGACCGTAGGGATGAAGCAGTACTTC; CDR3 protein: CASRTVGMKQYF
J gene: TRBJ2-7; V gene: TRBV7-2; clone size: .; D gene: TRBD2; CDR3 DNA: TGTGCCAGCAGCTTACTAGCGGGGGGTGGATTGTACGAGCAGTACTTC; CDR3 protein: CASSLLAGGGLYEQYF
J gene: TRBJ2-3; V gene: TRBV12-3/TRBV12-4; clone size: once; D gene: .; CDR3 DNA: TGTGCCAGCAGTTCCGGCCGCGGTACGAAGCAGTATTTT; CDR3 protein: CASSSGRGTKQYF
J gene: TRBJ1-1; V gene: TRBV4-2; clone size: .; D gene: TRBD1; CDR3 DNA: TGTGCCAGCAGCCTCGAGATCACAGGGGGCAACACTGAAGCTTTCTTT; CDR3 protein: CASSLEITGGNTEAFF
J gene: TRBJ2-7; V gene: TRBV3-1; clone size: .; D gene: TRBD2; CDR3 DNA: TGTGCCAGCAGCCCAAACAGGGGACTAGCGGGACCCGAGCAGTACTTC; CDR3 protein: CASSPNRGLAGPEQYF